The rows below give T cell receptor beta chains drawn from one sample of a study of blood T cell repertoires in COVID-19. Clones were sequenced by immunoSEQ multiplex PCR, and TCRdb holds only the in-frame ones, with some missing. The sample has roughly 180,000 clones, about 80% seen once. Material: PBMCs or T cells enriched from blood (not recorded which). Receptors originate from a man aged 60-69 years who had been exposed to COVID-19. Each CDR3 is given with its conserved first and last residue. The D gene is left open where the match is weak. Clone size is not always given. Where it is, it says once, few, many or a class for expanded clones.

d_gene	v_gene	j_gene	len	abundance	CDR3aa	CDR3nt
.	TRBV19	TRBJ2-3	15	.	CASSRRTASTDTQYF	TGTGCCAGTAGTAGACGGACAGCTAGCACAGATACGCAGTATTTT
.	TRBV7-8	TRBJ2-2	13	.	CASSNLGTGELFF	TGTGCCAGCAGCAATCTAGGAACCGGGGAGCTGTTTTTT
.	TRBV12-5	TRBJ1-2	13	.	CASGLRGIRGYTF	TGTGCTAGTGGTTTGCGGGGGATAAGGGGCTACACCTTC
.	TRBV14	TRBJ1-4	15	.	CASSPLGGTNEKLFF	TGTGCCAGCAGCCCCCTCGGGGGGACTAATGAAAAACTGTTTTTT
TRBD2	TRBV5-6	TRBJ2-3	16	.	CASSSSRTSSTDTQYF	TGTGCCAGCAGCTCTTCGCGGACTAGCTCCACAGATACGCAGTATTTT
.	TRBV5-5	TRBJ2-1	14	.	CASSEGWSYNEQFF	TGTGCCAGCAGCGAGGGCTGGTCCTACAATGAGCAGTTCTTC
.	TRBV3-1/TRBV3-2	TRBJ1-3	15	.	CASSMGGGSGNTIYF	TGTGCCAGCAGCATGGGGGGGGGCTCTGGAAACACCATATATTTT
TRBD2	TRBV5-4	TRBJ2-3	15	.	CASSLRTSGTDTQYF	TGTGCCAGCAGCTTGCGGACTAGCGGAACAGATACGCAGTATTTT
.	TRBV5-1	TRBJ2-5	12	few	CASGQDEETQYF	TGCGCCAGTGGACAAGATGAAGAGACCCAGTACTTC
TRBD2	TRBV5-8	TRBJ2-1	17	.	CASSLRVLAFSYNEQFF	TGTGCCAGCAGCCTACGAGTACTAGCGTTCTCCTACAATGAGCAGTTCTTC
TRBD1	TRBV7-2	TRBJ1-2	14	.	CASSPGDRGYGYTF	TGTGCCAGCAGCCCTGGGGACAGGGGATATGGCTACACCTTC
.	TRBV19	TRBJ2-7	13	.	CATIGGIPYEQYF	TGTGCCACCATTGGGGGGATACCCTACGAGCAGTACTTC
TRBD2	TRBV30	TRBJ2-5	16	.	CAWSPLAGGPRETQYF	TGTGCCTGGAGTCCACTAGCGGGAGGGCCACGAGAGACCCAGTACTTC
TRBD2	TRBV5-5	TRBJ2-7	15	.	CASSGGGRALDEQYF	TGTGCCAGCAGCGGAGGCGGGAGGGCCCTCGACGAGCAGTACTTC
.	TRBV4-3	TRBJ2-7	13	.	CASSHRQDYEQYF	TGCGCCAGCAGCCACAGACAGGACTACGAGCAGTACTTC
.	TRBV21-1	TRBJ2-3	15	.	CASSKEASSTDTQYF	TGTGCCAGCAGCAAAGAGGCTAGCAGCACAGATACGCAGTATTTT
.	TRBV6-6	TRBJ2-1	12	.	CASQRRGNEQFF	TGTGCCAGCCAAAGAAGGGGAAATGAGCAGTTCTTC
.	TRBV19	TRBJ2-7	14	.	CASSTSRNPYEQYF	TGTGCCAGTAGTACCTCTAGGAATCCATACGAGCAGTACTTC
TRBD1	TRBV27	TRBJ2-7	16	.	CASSLSRDRVLSEQYF	TGTGCCAGCAGTTTATCGAGGGACAGGGTACTTTCCGAGCAGTACTTC
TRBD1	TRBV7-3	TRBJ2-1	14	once	CASSRGQGFDEQFF	TGTGCCAGCAGCCGGGGACAGGGTTTCGATGAGCAGTTCTTC
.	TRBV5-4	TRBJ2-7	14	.	CASSYRDRSYEQYF	TGTGCCAGCAGCTACCGAGACAGGTCCTACGAGCAGTACTTC
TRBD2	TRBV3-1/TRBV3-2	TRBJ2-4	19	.	CASSQKGGLAGGGKNIQYF	TGTGCCAGCAGCCAAAAAGGTGGACTAGCGGGAGGCGGCAAAAACATTCAGTACTTC
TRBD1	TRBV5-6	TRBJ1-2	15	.	CASSPLGQGAYGYTF	TGTGCCAGCAGCCCCTTGGGACAGGGGGCGTATGGCTACACCTTC
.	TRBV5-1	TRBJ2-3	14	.	CASSLDISTDTQYF	TGCGCCAGCAGCTTAGACATAAGCACAGATACGCAGTATTTT
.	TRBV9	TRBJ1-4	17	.	CASSVGRGGVTNEKLFF	TGTGCCAGCAGCGTAGGCAGGGGCGGTGTGACTAATGAAAAACTGTTTTTT
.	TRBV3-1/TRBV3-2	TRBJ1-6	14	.	CASSPPAGLGPLHF	TGTGCCAGCAGCCCCCCGGCGGGCCTAGGGCCCCTCCACTTT
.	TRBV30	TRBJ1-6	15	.	CAWSVQARENSPLHF	TGTGCCTGGAGTGTACAGGCCAGGGAAAATTCACCCCTCCACTTT
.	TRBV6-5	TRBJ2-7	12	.	CASSYLGAEQYF	TGTGCCAGCAGTTACTTGGGCGCCGAGCAGTACTTC
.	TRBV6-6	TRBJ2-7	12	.	CASSYSQDEQYF	TGTGCCAGCAGTTACTCACAGGACGAGCAGTACTTC
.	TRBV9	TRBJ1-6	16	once	CASSVFGQLNNSPLHF	TGTGCCAGCAGCGTATTTGGGCAACTTAATAATTCACCCCTCCACTTT
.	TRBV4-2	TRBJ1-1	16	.	CASSQDRVAGDTEAFF	TGTGCCAGCAGCCAAGATAGGGTTGCGGGGGACACTGAAGCTTTCTTT